The T cell receptor (beta chain) described here comes from a study of blood T cell repertoires in COVID-19 (dated by TCRdb to 2018 to 2020). About the investigation overall: The collaborator samples originated in the United States, Italy and Spain and spanned the acute and convalescent phases of COVID-19. The samples were drawn from the first 160 participants of the ongoing ImmuneRACE study and from 1,200 or so subjects provided by 6 global collaborators. The prospective study material was composed of cDNA or gDNA derived from T cells, B-cell-depleted T cells, or PBMCs. Nearly every sample came with metadata listing a de-identified subject ID, COVID-19 status, age in years and sex. HLA class I and class II types, where available, came from metadata supplied by the sample provider rather than from assay-based typing. The repertoires were released in a freely available public database meant as a resource for research on the immune response to SARS-CoV-2. Deeply sampled blood TCRbeta repertoires from subjects exposed to, actively infected with, or recovered from COVID-19 were included in the dataset. Overall results and qualifications from the work: The quantity of clinical and demographic metadata differed by source and by participant and was supplied without curation.

In regard to this clone: The antigen this receptor binds is unknown. Within one base of it there is no much larger clone, and no base qualities were kept.

One collaborating source in Seattle enrolled patients while the patients were actively infected and followed the patients over time throughout the course of disease. The collaborating institutions used their own protocols to collect whole blood in K2EDTA tubes. Collaborator samples were shipped for TCRbeta analysis as frozen whole blood, isolated PBMCs, or DNA extracted from either sample type. The CDR3 goes from the cysteine to the phenylalanine over 14 residues. Just CDR3 DNA is preserved here, 42 bases in frame from base 1. V and J are truncated by 3 bases and 6 bases respectively, leaving an intervening sequence of 13 bases. The CDR1 and CDR2 encoded by the germline V gene (reference sequence) are SGHNT and YYREEE. The immunoSEQ Assay, a bias-controlled multiplex PCR, was used to amplify TCRbeta CDR3 regions from genomic DNA. The original methods were these. Within the assay, amplification of reference gene primers was used to estimate how many nucleated cells each sample contained. To quantify the absolute abundance of each unique TCRbeta CDR3 rearrangement, sequence reads were collapsed and filtered. For each sample, productive Simpson clonality was calculated by taking the square root of Simpson's diversity index across productive rearrangements. Sourced from immuneACCESS, this table was stored by TCRdb with only in-frame sequences that have V and J called. A share of the clones is absent; for the studies checked, an unresolved V gene accounts for under half, and the remainder has no known explanation. Clonal size and the V and J genes are those of that table, whereas D and trimming came from the DNA. The sample table shows about 260,000 clones, and about 91% are seen once. Around 2.6% of the sample lies in the top ten.

The clonotype was recovered from a person between 18 and 30 years old with COVID-19, enrolled during active disease. Sequencing was performed on peripheral blood. Recombination joined TRBV5-4 with TRBJ1-5, with no confident D gene call. The nucleotides are TGTGCCAGCAGCTGGGGAGGAGAAGGTCAGCCCCAGCATTTT. Translated, this is CASSWGGEGQPQHF.